The 19 T cell receptor beta chains below all came from one sample that was sequenced in a study of chemoradiotherapy in HPV16-positive cancers. TCRdb's copy holds only in-frame clones and misses some; the assay was immunoSEQ multiplex PCR. The profile shows approximately 13,000 clones, approximately 90% of them singletons. The material sequenced was tumor tissue, taken from a patient who underwent chemoradiotherapy. Source of these receptors: a human donor with HPV-associated anogenital cancer.

In its sample, this clone was seen once. V is TRBV5-3 and J is TRBJ1-1; D not resolved. TRBV5-3 is classed as an ORF, of uncertain function. CDR3 length: 13 amino acids. Trimming took off 4 bases at V and 1 base at J, with 8 bases between the two ends. For the CDR3, the DNA is TGTGCCAGAAGCCAGGCCTCGAACACTGAAGCTTTCTTT. Its protein product is CARSQASNTEAFF.

V and J are TRBV2 and TRBJ2-1; TRBD2 agrees at 7 bases. Germline V gene sequence: CDR1 SNHLY, CDR2 FYNNEI. The junction had 8 bases not matched to a gene; V was cut back by 2 bases and J by 7 bases. This CDR3 is 15 amino acids long. The CDR3 DNA reads TGTGCCAGCAGTGAAACGGGAGGTAATGGTAATGAGCAGTTCTTC. Its translation is CASSETGGNGNEQFF.

This clone is deemed large. V and J are TRBV7-9 and TRBJ2-7, with 12 bases identical to TRBD1. Germline CDR1 SEHNR, CDR2 FQNEAQ (reference sequence). The CDR3 loop spans 19 amino acids. The trim removed 7 bases at V and 3 bases at J, leaving 19 bases unmatched. CDR3 protein: CASTGDPGTGGPLYYEQYF. DNA for the CDR3: TGTGCCAGCACCGGCGATCCCGGGACAGGGGGCCCCCTGTACTACGAGCAGTACTTC.

The chain links TRBV28 to TRBJ2-7, with 9 nucleotides matching TRBD1. There are 15 residues in the CDR3. V lost 6 bases to trimming and J lost 7 bases; unmatched junction nucleotides: 13. Per germline, CDR1 MDHEN and CDR2 SYDVKM. CDR3 protein: CASRPPEGQGGEQYF. CDR3 DNA: TGTGCCAGCAGGCCGCCTGAGGGACAGGGAGGGGAGCAGTACTTC.

The gene calls are TRBV9 and TRBJ2-2; D call uncertain. CDR1 is SGDLS, CDR2 YYNGEE, per germline. This CDR3 has 14 amino acids. V lost 0 bases to trimming and J lost 6 bases, with 9 bases between them. DNA for the CDR3: TGTGCCAGCAGCGTAGATTCAGAGGCCGGGGAGCTGTTTTTT. The encoded protein is CASSVDSEAGELFF.

This chain uses TRBV20-1 with TRBJ1-2; no firm D call. Germline-derived CDR1 and CDR2 are DFQATT and SNEGSKA (reference sequence). Trimming took 4 bases from V and 3 from J, leaving 6 bases between them. The CDR3 is made up of 11 amino acids. This chain's CDR3 is CSAKRDYGYTF. CDR3 DNA: TGCAGTGCTAAAAGGGACTATGGCTACACCTTC.

The rearrangement joins TRBV5-4 to TRBJ1-2; no definite D call. This CDR3 is 14 amino acids long. The V and J ends lost 0 bases and 4 bases respectively, with 10 bases between them. Germline assignment: CDR1 SGHNT and CDR2 YYREEE (reference sequence). In nucleotides, the CDR3 is TGTGCCAGCAGCTTGGCCGGTGGGGTCTATGGCTACACCTTC. Its protein product is CASSLAGGVYGYTF. Based on the CDR3 plus reference TRBV5-4 and TRBJ1-2, the full variable domain is ETGVTQSPTHLIKTRGQQVTLRCSSQSGHNTVSWYQQALGQGPQFIFQYYREEENGRGNFPPRFSGLQFPNYSSELNVNALELDDSALYLCASSLAGGVYGYTFGSGTRLTVV.

The chain recombines TRBV2 with TRBJ2-7; 7 nucleotides match TRBD2. The CDR3 has 14 amino acids. The ends lost 4 bases at V and 2 bases at J; junction bases unmatched: 5. CDR1 is SNHLY and CDR2 is FYNNEI in the germline V gene. The CDR3 is CASSVAGDPYEQYF. CDR3 DNA: TGTGCCAGCAGTGTAGCGGGCGATCCCTACGAGCAGTACTTC.

V usage is TRBV29-1 and J usage is TRBJ1-3, with D unresolved. V lost 4 bases and J 2 bases, leaving 18 bases between the germline ends. The CDR3 spans 16 residues. Per germline, CDR1 SQVTM and CDR2 ANQGSEA. The CDR3 is CSVVAFRPGTGNTIYF. Here the CDR3 DNA reads TGCAGCGTTGTAGCCTTCCGCCCGGGCACTGGAAACACCATATATTTT.

The genes are TRBV6-5 and TRBJ1-1, with a possible D match to TRBD1 (5 bases). This CDR3 is built from 15 residues. Trimming took 5 bases from V and 11 from J, leaving 24 bases between them. Germline V gene data show CDR1 as MNHEY and CDR2 as SVGAGI. CDR3 sequence: CASSQGMGYRVRAFF. CDR3 sequence (DNA): TGTGCCAGCAGTCAGGGCATGGGATATCGGGTGAGGGCTTTCTTT.

This chain joins TRBV9 and TRBJ1-5; unclear D gene. The CDR3 consists of 14 residues. Per germline, CDR1 SGDLS and CDR2 YYNGEE. V was trimmed by 3 bases and J by 2 bases, leaving 9 bases between them. CDR3 residues: CASSADFGNQPQHF. CDR3 coding DNA: TGTGCCAGCAGCGCAGACTTTGGCAATCAGCCCCAGCATTTT.

CDR3 nucleotides: TGTGCCAGCAGACCGGGACAGAATCAGCCCCAGCATTTT. This codes for CASRPGQNQPQHF. This chain links TRBV6-6 with TRBJ1-5, with 7 bases lining up with TRBD1. V shed 6 bases and J 4 bases; nucleotides not matched to a gene: 3. This CDR3 has 13 residues. Germline V lookup: CDR1 MNHNY, CDR2 SVGAGI (reference sequence).

The J gene is TRBJ1-3, the V gene TRBV4-3; TRBD1 aligns across 8 bases. This CDR3 is built from 19 residues. Germline values: CDR1 LGHNA, CDR2 YSLEER. V gave up 1 base and J gave up 0 bases; unmatched junction bases: 11. The CDR3 DNA follows: TGCGCCAGCAGCCAAGCGGGGCCAGGGGGCCCTAGCTCTGGAAACACCATATATTTT. Amino acid sequence: CASSQAGPGGPSSGNTIYF.

The chain carries TRBV19 and TRBJ1-1; D is undetermined. CDR3 size: 13 residues. Trimming removed 6 bases at V and 1 base at J, with 9 bases between. The germline CDR1 and CDR2 sequences are LNHDA and SQIVND (reference sequence). Here the CDR3 DNA reads TGTGCCAGTAGGGAAGGGAGGAACACTGAAGCTTTCTTT. Translated, it gives CASREGRNTEAFF. The variable domain in full, with the rest retrieved from reference TRBV19 and TRBJ1-1, is DGGITQSPKYLFRKEGQNVTLSCEQNLNHDAMYWYRQDPGQGLRLIYYSQIVNDFQKGDIAEGYSVSREKKESFPLTVTSAQKNPTAFYLCASREGRNTEAFFGQGTRLTVV.

This chain joins TRBV11-3 and TRBJ1-3; perhaps TRBD1 as D (5 bases). The germline CDR1 and CDR2 sequences are SGHNT and YENEEA. Between the trimmed V and J ends, which lost 3 bases and 0 bases, there was a span of 9 bases. The CDR3 spans 15 residues. Written as DNA, the CDR3 is TGTGCCAGCAGCTTGGGGGACCTCTCTGGAAACACCATATATTTT. This translates into CASSLGDLSGNTIYF.

In this sample, this clone turned up once. CDR3 protein: CASQQQGLSEQFF. The CDR3 DNA sequence: TGTGCCAGCCAACAACAGGGTCTCAGCGAGCAGTTCTTC. The genes are TRBV11-2 and TRBJ2-1; TRBD1 is a possible D gene (6 bases). This CDR3 has 13 amino acids. Germline V lookup: CDR1 SGHAT, CDR2 FQNNGV. Deletions cut 8 bases from V and 10 bases from J, with 18 bases between. Supplemented by reference TRBV11-2 and TRBJ2-1, the full variable domain reads EAGVAQSPRYKIIEKRQSVAFWCNPISGHATLYWYQQILGQGPKLLIQFQNNGVVDDSQLPKDRFSAERLKGVDSTLKIQPAKLEDSAVYLCASQQQGLSEQFFGPGTRLTVL.

This clone was seen more than once but under ten times. DNA for the CDR3: TGTGCCAGCAGCCAAGCCCTTACCGCCGGGACAGGGGGCCCAACTAGGGAAAAACTGTTTTTT. Translation: CASSQALTAGTGGPTREKLFF. The V gene is TRBV4-2, the J gene TRBJ1-4; 12 nucleotides agree with TRBD1. V was clipped by 1 base and J by 8 bases; unmatched bases: 20. This CDR3 has 21 amino acids. Germline CDR1 is LGHNA and CDR2 is YNFKEQ.

V is TRBV27 and J is TRBJ2-1; D gene ambiguous. This CDR3 comprises 14 residues. The germline CDR1 and CDR2 sequences are MNHEY and SMNVEV (reference sequence). V was pared by 4 bases and J by 0 bases, with 7 bases between. This CDR3 is CASSWVTSYNEQFF. The CDR3 DNA follows: TGTGCCAGCAGTTGGGTGACCTCCTACAATGAGCAGTTCTTC.

This clone was observed once. V usage is TRBV6-5 and J usage is TRBJ2-1, with 7 bases lining up with TRBD2. The CDR3 is 16 residues long. V shed 4 bases, J shed 7 bases, and the junction held 13 bases outside the gene matches. Germline CDR1 and CDR2: MNHEY and SVGAGI. In DNA, the CDR3 is TGTGCCAGCAGTTCCCTCGAGGGCGGGAGTCGGAATGAGCAGTTCTTC. Encoded protein: CASSSLEGGSRNEQFF.